This TCR beta chain emerged from a study of blood T cells in healthy people across ages. This clonotype appeared a few times. Its antigen is unknown. PCR was performed a second time for roughly 7 to 12 cycles using a sample-barcoded 5' primer and a J-beta primer mix. TCRdb processed the 5' RACE reads anew with MiXCR; each CDR3 protein has one entry. The data show roughly 1 million distinct CDR3 sequences, approximately 25% seen once. Whole-study results and caveats: Long-lived donors exceeded aged donors in naive CD4+ cells and diversity.

These same data were also listed under a study on T cells of mothers and their children. Turning to that study: Unrelated mother-child pairs always had slightly, but never significantly, lower normalized overlap than related pairs.

The sequence was obtained from a girl aged 2 to 9 in good health. Sequencing was performed on blood.

The CDR3 sequence: CASSPDGDVRSSPLHF. In nucleotides, the CDR3 is TGTGCCAGCAGCCCCGATGGGGACGTGCGGAGTTCACCCCTCCACTTT. The rearrangement links TRBV7-2 to TRBJ1-6; D is possibly TRBD1 (5 bases). The CDR3 consists of 16 residues. Looked up from germline, CDR1 is SGHTA and CDR2 is FQGNSA. V dropped 5 bases and J dropped 9 bases, with 20 bases sitting between them.